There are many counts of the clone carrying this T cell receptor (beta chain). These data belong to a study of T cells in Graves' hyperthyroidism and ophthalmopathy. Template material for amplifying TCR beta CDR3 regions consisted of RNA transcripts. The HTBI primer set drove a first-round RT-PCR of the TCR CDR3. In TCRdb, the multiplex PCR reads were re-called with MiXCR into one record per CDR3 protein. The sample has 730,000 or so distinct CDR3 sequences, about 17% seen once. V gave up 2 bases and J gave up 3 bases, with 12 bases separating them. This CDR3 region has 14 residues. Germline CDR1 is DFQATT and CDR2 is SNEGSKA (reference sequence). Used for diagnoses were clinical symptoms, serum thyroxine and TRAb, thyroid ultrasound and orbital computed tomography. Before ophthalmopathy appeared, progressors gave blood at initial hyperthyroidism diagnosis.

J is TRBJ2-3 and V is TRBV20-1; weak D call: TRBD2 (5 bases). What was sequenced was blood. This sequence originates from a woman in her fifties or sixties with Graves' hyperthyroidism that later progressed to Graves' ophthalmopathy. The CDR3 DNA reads TGCAGTGCTAGACAGCCCCGGGGAACAGATACGCAGTATTTT. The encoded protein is CSARQPRGTDTQYF.